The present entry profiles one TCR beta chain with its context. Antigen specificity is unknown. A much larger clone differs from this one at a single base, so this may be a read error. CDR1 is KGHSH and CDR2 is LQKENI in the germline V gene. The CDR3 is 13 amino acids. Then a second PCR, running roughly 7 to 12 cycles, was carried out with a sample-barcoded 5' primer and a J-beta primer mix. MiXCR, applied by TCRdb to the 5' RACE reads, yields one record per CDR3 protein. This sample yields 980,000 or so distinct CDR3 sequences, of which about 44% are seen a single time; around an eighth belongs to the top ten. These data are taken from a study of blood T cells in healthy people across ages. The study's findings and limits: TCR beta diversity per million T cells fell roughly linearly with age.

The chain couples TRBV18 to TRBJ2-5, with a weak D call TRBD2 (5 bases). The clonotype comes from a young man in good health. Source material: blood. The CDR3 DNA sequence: TGTACCAGCTCACCGGGGAACCAAGAGACCCAGTACTTC. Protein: CTSSPGNQETQYF.